This TCR beta chain was obtained from a study of blood T cells in healthy people across ages. Then a second PCR, running about 6 to 11 cycles, was carried out with a sample-barcoded 5' primer and a J-beta primer mix. TCRdb called the 5' RACE reads again in MiXCR, with one record for every CDR3 protein. Of hundreds of thousands of distinct CDR3 sequences in the sample, under 65% were seen once. Germline assignment: CDR1 MNHNS and CDR2 SASEGT. Trimming left V 7 bases short and J 4 bases short, with 14 bases between. CDR3 length: 14 residues. In this sample, this clonotype turned up a few times. This TCR was recovered from a woman over 75 in good health. The sequencing sample was made of blood. The rearrangement joins TRBV6-1 to TRBJ2-1; D gene unclear. The CDR3 DNA reads TGTGCCAGCATCCCGGGCGCTGGGTACAATGAGCAGTTCTTC. It translates to CASIPGAGYNEQFF.